Described below is a single T cell receptor (beta chain) sequence and its context. V lost 8 bases and J 1 base, leaving 12 bases between the germline ends. Germline lookup yields CDR1 ENHRY and CDR2 SYGVKD. The CDR3 loop spans 14 amino acids. This specimen comes from a study of OX40 agonist ivuxolimab in advanced cancers. The data were produced by immunoSEQ multiplex PCR, yet TCRdb's version contains in-frame clones alone and is incomplete. Seen here are 53,000 or so clones, about 87% observed once, and the top ten hold 0.3% to 0.45%. The receptor comes from an adult with an advanced solid tumor such as melanoma, head and neck, liver or kidney cancer. The sample was CD4+ or CD8+ T cells sorted from blood, taken in a trial of the OX40 agonist ivuxolimab. V and J are TRBV10-3 and TRBJ2-4; tentative D call: TRBD2 (6 bases). The CDR3 spells CAISEGWAKNIQYF. CDR3 coding DNA: TGTGCCATCTCGGAGGGGTGGGCCAAAAACATTCAGTACTTC.